The 25 T cell receptor beta chains in this list originate from one sample, sequenced in a study of T cells after yellow fever vaccination. TCRdb ran MiXCR on the 5' RACE reads and lists one entry per CDR3 protein. The table records around 550,000 distinct CDR3 sequences, 15% to 20% of them present only once. The starting material was PBMCs, obtained 15 days after the yellow fever booster vaccination. All receptors come from a man between 25 and 39 years old who received the YFV17D yellow fever vaccine.

This clonotype was counted between two and nine times. The CDR3 nucleotides are TGTGCCAGCAGCACCTACCGGGACACTTCCTGCTACGAGCAGTACTTC. Residues: CASSTYRDTSCYEQYF. The chain combines TRBV21-1 with TRBJ2-7; the table assigns TRBD1, which was not confirmed against the DNA. TRBV21-1 counts as a pseudogene. This CDR3 region has 16 residues.

This clonotype was observed a few times. This sequence joins TRBV4-3 and TRBJ2-1, with TRBD1 as a possible D gene (5 bases). The CDR3 is 17 amino acids. Germline CDR1 is LGHNA and CDR2 is YSLEER. V gave up 0 bases and J gave up 4 bases, with 16 bases separating them. CDR3 sequence reads: CASSQDYLDRRYNEQFF. The CDR3 nucleotides read TGCGCCAGCAGCCAAGATTATTTAGACAGACGATACAATGAGCAGTTCTTC.

This clonotype was observed a few times. The gene calls are TRBV4-2 and TRBJ2-7; a weak D match, TRBD1 (5 bases). This CDR3 is built from 16 residues. The V gene's germline CDR1 is LGHNA and CDR2 YNFKEQ. V dropped 1 base and J dropped 4 bases, with 17 bases sitting between them. CDR3 region: CASSQVSQGRGYEQYF. The DNA of the CDR3 is TGTGCCAGCAGCCAAGTCTCCCAGGGTCGAGGATACGAGCAGTACTTC.

V usage is TRBV6-1 and J usage is TRBJ2-2, with 9 nucleotides matching TRBD2. The CDR3 has 18 amino acids. The trim removed 5 bases at V and 2 bases at J, leaving 12 bases unmatched. Germline V gene data show CDR1 as MNHNS and CDR2 as SASEGT. The CDR3 here is CASSLLPGAGGNTGELFF. CDR3 coding DNA: TGTGCCAGCAGTCTCCTCCCGGGAGCGGGAGGTAACACCGGGGAGCTGTTTTTT.

The sample holds many counts of this clonotype. V and J are TRBV28 and TRBJ2-7; D remains unclear. With 7 bases removed from V and 3 bases from J, the gap between germline ends came to 10 bases. This CDR3 contains 12 residues. Per germline, CDR1 MDHEN and CDR2 SYDVKM. The CDR3 DNA is TGTGCCAGCAAGGCCTGGAACTACGAGCAGTACTTC. Translation gives CASKAWNYEQYF.

This sequence joins TRBV12-3 or TRBV12-4 and TRBJ2-1; D is unresolved. The CDR3 spans 14 residues. Between the trimmed V and J ends, which lost 2 bases and 3 bases, there was a span of 8 bases. CDR3 nucleotide sequence: TGTGCCAGCAGTTTAAAGCAAATCTACAATGAGCAGTTCTTC. Translated: CASSLKQIYNEQFF.

The CDR3 bases are TGTGCCAGCAGCTTAAGGCCGGCTAGCGGAGTGAGCACAGATACGCAGTATTTT. This translates into CASSLRPASGVSTDTQYF. The chain has TRBV7-6 and TRBJ2-3, with TRBD2 matching over 7 bases. Germline loops: CDR1 SGHVS, CDR2 FNYEAQ. Trimming removed 2 bases from V and 0 bases from J; junction bases left unmatched: 11. The CDR3 has 18 amino acids.

Concerning this clonotype: A much larger clone lies one base from this, so it may be a read error. J is TRBJ2-7 and V is TRBV12-3 or TRBV12-4, with 11 bases matching TRBD1. Losses at the gene ends were 7 bases for V and 3 bases for J; bases not matched to a gene: 2. The CDR3 consists of 13 residues. The CDR3 coding sequence is TGTGCCAGCACCGGGACAGGGGGCTACGAGCAGTACTTC. It specifies CASTGTGGYEQYF.

Points on this clonotype: At one boundary the junction diverges from the germline segment, which might be a read error. The rearrangement uses TRBV20-1 and TRBJ2-4; D remains unclear. The CDR3 is 16 residues long. Germline V gene data show CDR1 as DFQATT and CDR2 as SNEGSKA (reference sequence). In DNA, the CDR3 is TGCTGTGCTAGAGACTGGAGCCAGCTAGCCAAAAACATTCAGTACTTC. This gives the protein CCARDWSQLAKNIQYF.

This clonotype came up many times. This chain links TRBV5-1 with TRBJ2-2, with D maybe TRBD1 (6 bases). Germline values: CDR1 SGHRS, CDR2 YFSETQ. Deletions cut 4 bases from V and 1 base from J, with 11 bases between. The CDR3 covers 15 residues. The CDR3 coding sequence is TGCGCCAGCAGCAGCGACAGGCTGAACACCGGGGAGCTGTTTTTT. Translating it yields CASSSDRLNTGELFF.

There are a few counts of this clonotype. This chain joins TRBV12-3 or TRBV12-4 and TRBJ1-1, with D unresolved. The CDR3 has 14 amino acids. V was clipped by 8 bases and J by 0 bases, with 13 bases between them. The CDR3 region has the DNA TGTGCCAGCCGAACAATGGGGTTGAACACTGAAGCTTTCTTT. Translating gives CASRTMGLNTEAFF.

The gene calls are TRBV28 and TRBJ2-2; D gene uncertain. The CDR3 is 14 amino acids. The germline V and J ends were trimmed by 4 bases and 6 bases, with 12 bases remaining between them. Per the germline V gene, CDR1 is MDHEN and CDR2 is SYDVKM. DNA for the CDR3: TGTGCCAGCAGTTCTCAGCAGAGCCCCGGGGAGCTGTTTTTT. This gives the protein CASSSQQSPGELFF.

The chain has TRBV20-1 and TRBJ2-1; no clear D gene. Trimming took 7 bases from V and 7 from J, leaving 11 bases between them. The germline V gene encodes CDR1 DFQATT and CDR2 SNEGSKA (reference sequence). The CDR3 runs 11 residues. In DNA form, the CDR3 reads TGCAGTGTCCGCCACAAAAATGAGCAGTTCTTC. It codes for CSVRHKNEQFF.

The table lists this clonotype with a count of one. V is TRBV15 and J is TRBJ2-7, with 9 bases aligning to TRBD2. J gave up 3 bases and V 0 bases, and 6 bases lay outside the gene matches. Per germline, CDR1 LNHNV and CDR2 YYDKDF (reference sequence). The CDR3 has 16 amino acids. The CDR3 here is CATSRDWGSGSYEQYF. The CDR3 nucleotides are TGTGCCACCAGCAGAGATTGGGGTAGCGGGAGCTACGAGCAGTACTTC.

This clonotype was detected only a few times. The junction shows a germline mismatch at one end, possibly a read error. The genes are TRBV20-1 and TRBJ2-4; TRBD1 aligns across 9 bases. CDR1 is DFQATT and CDR2 is SNEGSKA in the germline V gene (reference sequence). This CDR3 has 10 residues. The CDR3 sequence: CSASRDRVLF. DNA for the CDR3: TGCAGTGCTAGCCGGGACAGGGTATTGTTC.

The chain couples TRBV5-6 to TRBJ2-1; D is possibly TRBD2 (6 bases). The germline V gene has CDR1 SGHDT and CDR2 YYEEEE. CDR3 length: 15 residues. The V end was cut by 5 bases, the J end by 1 base, with 13 bases between. This CDR3 reads CASRWRGPSYNEQFF. The CDR3 DNA reads TGTGCCAGCAGGTGGCGGGGTCCATCCTACAATGAGCAGTTCTTC.

The chain recombines TRBV20-1 with TRBJ2-7, with 7 nucleotides matching TRBD2. Unmatched junction bases numbered 4, after V lost 3 bases and J lost 2 bases. Germline V lookup: CDR1 DFQATT, CDR2 SNEGSKA (reference sequence). The CDR3 totals 13 residues. This CDR3 is CSASPSGTYEQYF. The CDR3 DNA reads as TGCAGTGCTAGTCCTAGCGGTACCTACGAGCAGTACTTC.

V is TRBV7-3 and J is TRBJ2-1; TRBD1 or TRBD2 may be the D gene (5 bases each). Per the germline V gene, CDR1 is SGHTA and CDR2 is FQGTGA. This CDR3 contains 16 residues. Trimming took 5 bases from V and 8 from J, leaving 22 bases between them. The CDR3 region is CASSRNPGTASDEQFF. The CDR3 DNA follows: TGTGCCAGCAGCCGCAACCCAGGGACGGCCTCAGATGAGCAGTTCTTC.

This clonotype occurred many times. J is TRBJ2-7 and V is TRBV25-1; D perhaps matches TRBD2 (5 bases). Trimming took 3 bases from V and 2 from J, leaving 20 bases between them. Looked up from germline, CDR1 is MGHDK and CDR2 is SYGVNS. This CDR3 has 17 amino acids. Here the CDR3 DNA reads TGTGCCAGCAGTGAGGGATCTCACCGGGATCGGGCCTACGAGCAGTACTTC. Its protein product is CASSEGSHRDRAYEQYF.

This clonotype has more than one count but fewer than ten. This rearrangement joins TRBV20-1 to TRBJ2-7, with 8 nucleotides matching TRBD2. Germline-derived CDR1 and CDR2 are DFQATT and SNEGSKA (reference sequence). CDR3 length: 14 residues. Trimming cost V 3 bases and J 2 bases; bases outside gene matches: 6. CDR3 sequence reads: CSARSTSGAYEQYF. DNA of the CDR3: TGCAGTGCTAGGAGTACTAGCGGAGCCTACGAGCAGTACTTC.

This clonotype was recorded a few times. The rearrangement uses TRBV28 and TRBJ1-5; D unresolved. Trimming took off 3 bases at V and 6 bases at J, with 12 bases between the two ends. The CDR3 contains 14 residues. Germline CDR1 and CDR2: MDHEN and SYDVKM. The CDR3 reads CASSLGDFSQPQHF. CDR3 bases: TGTGCCAGCAGTTTGGGAGACTTCAGTCAGCCCCAGCATTTT. The full variable domain, in which reference TRBV28 and TRBJ1-5 provide the parts outside the CDR3, is DVKVTQSSRYLVKRTGEKVFLECVQDMDHENMFWYRQDPGLGLRLIYFSYDVKMKEKGDIPEGYSVSREKKERFSLILESASTNQTSMYLCASSLGDFSQPQHFGDGTRLSIL.

There are a few counts of this clonotype. CDR3 nucleotide sequence: TGTGCCAGCAGCTTGGAAAGGGGAATCCCCACAGATACGCAGTATTTT. Translated, it gives CASSLERGIPTDTQYF. The gene calls are TRBV5-5 and TRBJ2-3; D possibly corresponds to TRBD1 (5 bases). V was cut by 0 bases and J by 2 bases, with 13 bases left in between. This CDR3 is built from 16 residues. Germline CDR1 and CDR2: SGHKS and YYEKEE (reference sequence).

The V and J genes are TRBV12-5 and TRBJ2-2; 12 bases are a match to TRBD2. From germline, CDR1 is LGHNT and CDR2 FRNRAP. The CDR3 has 15 amino acids. V shed 6 bases and J 5 bases; nucleotides not matched to a gene: 4. CDR3 bases: TGTGCTAGTGGCCTCGGACTAGCGGGGACCGGGGAGCTGTTTTTT. Translation gives CASGLGLAGTGELFF.

The rearrangement joins TRBV10-3 to TRBJ2-5; TRBD2 agrees at 11 bases. With 6 bases clipped from V and 2 bases from J, the junction kept 5 bases outside the gene matches. Germline V gene lookup returns CDR1 ENHRY and CDR2 SYGVKD. The CDR3 consists of 15 residues. CDR3 in DNA: TGTGCCATCAGAGGGACTAGCGGACCTCAAGAGACCCAGTACTTC. It translates to CAIRGTSGPQETQYF.

This CDR3 is CASSQGATPQETQYF. The CDR3 coding sequence is TGTGCCAGCAGCCAAGGAGCTACACCCCAAGAGACCCAGTACTTC. This chain links TRBV14 with TRBJ2-5, with unresolved D. V shed 1 base and J shed 1 base, with 10 bases lying between them. CDR1 SGHDN and CDR2 FVKESK come from the germline V gene. This CDR3 is built from 15 residues.